This T cell receptor beta chain originates from a study of blood T cell repertoires in COVID-19 (dated by TCRdb to 2020 to 2022). In terms of the full investigation: Samples from collaborators originated in the United States, Italy and Spain and spanned both the acute and convalescent phases of COVID-19. The prospective study material was composed of cDNA or gDNA derived from T cells, B-cell-depleted T cells, or PBMCs. The dataset comprised deeply sampled blood TCRbeta repertoires from subjects exposed to, actively infected with, or recovered from COVID-19. A freely available public database, intended as a resource for researchers studying the immune response to SARS-CoV-2, is where the repertoires were released. The samples were drawn from the first 160 participants of the ongoing ImmuneRACE study and from 1,254 subjects provided by 6 global collaborators. Nearly every sample came with metadata listing a de-identified subject ID, COVID-19 status, age in years and sex. Where available, HLA class I and class II types were taken from metadata supplied by the sample provider and were not determined by assay-based typing. What the authors observed across the whole study: The amount of clinical and demographic metadata varied by source and participant and was provided uncurated.

At one collaborating source in Seattle, patients were enrolled during active infection and were followed longitudinally through the course of disease. The collaborating institutions used their own protocols to collect whole blood in K2EDTA tubes. Collaborator samples were shipped for TCRbeta analysis as frozen whole blood, isolated PBMCs, or DNA extracted from either sample type. Points on this clone: Its antigen specificity is not known. Qualities for individual bases were not recorded, and no much larger clone is one base off.

TCRbeta CDR3 regions were amplified from genomic DNA by means of the immunoSEQ Assay, a bias-controlled multiplex PCR. The authors processed their data as follows. The number of nucleated cells in each sample was estimated by amplification of reference gene primers within the assay. To quantify the absolute abundance of each unique TCRbeta CDR3 rearrangement, sequence reads were collapsed and filtered. For each sample, productive Simpson clonality was calculated as the square root of Simpson's diversity index over productive rearrangements. Not all clones reach the TCRdb copy of this immuneACCESS table, which keeps in-frame sequences only. Checked studies attribute under half of the gap to unresolved V genes and leave the rest unexplained. V and J calls and clone size are copied from that table; D and trimming were computed from the DNA. The table for this sample lists over 200,000 clones; approximately 90% of them were counted only once. Over 0.75% of the sample goes to the ten largest clones.

This clonotype was obtained from a man between 60 and 70 years old with COVID-19, enrolled during active disease. The sequencing sample was made of peripheral blood.

DNA sequence: TGTGCCAGCAGCCTACTAGCGGGGAGCACAGATACGCAGTATTTT. This gives the protein CASSLLAGSTDTQYF. Recombination joined TRBV3-1 (or the pseudogene TRBV3-2) with TRBJ2-3, with 10 bases aligning to TRBD2. The germline V gene (reference sequence) yields LGHDT for CDR1 and YNNKEL for CDR2. Trimming leaves V shorter by 4 bases and J shorter by 0 bases, with the junction holding 1 base beyond the gene matches. The CDR3 runs 15 residues from the cysteine to the phenylalanine. Of all the DNA, just the CDR3 is kept, 45 bases in frame from base 1.